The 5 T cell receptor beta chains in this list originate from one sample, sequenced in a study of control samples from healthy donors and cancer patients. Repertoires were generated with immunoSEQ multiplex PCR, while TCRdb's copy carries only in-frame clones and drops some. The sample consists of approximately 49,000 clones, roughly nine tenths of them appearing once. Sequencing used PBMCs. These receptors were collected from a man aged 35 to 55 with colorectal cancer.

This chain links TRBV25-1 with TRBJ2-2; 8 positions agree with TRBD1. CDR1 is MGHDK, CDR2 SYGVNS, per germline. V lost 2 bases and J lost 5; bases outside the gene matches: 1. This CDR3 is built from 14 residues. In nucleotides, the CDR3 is TGTGCCAGCAGTGAACAGGGGGCAACCGGGGAGCTGTTTTTT. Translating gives CASSEQGATGELFF.

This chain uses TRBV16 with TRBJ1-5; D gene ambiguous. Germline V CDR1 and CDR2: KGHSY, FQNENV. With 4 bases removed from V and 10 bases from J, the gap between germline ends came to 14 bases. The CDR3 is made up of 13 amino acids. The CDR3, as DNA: TGTGCCAGCAGCCGCTTACACCGGGATCCCCAGCATTTT. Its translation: CASSRLHRDPQHF.

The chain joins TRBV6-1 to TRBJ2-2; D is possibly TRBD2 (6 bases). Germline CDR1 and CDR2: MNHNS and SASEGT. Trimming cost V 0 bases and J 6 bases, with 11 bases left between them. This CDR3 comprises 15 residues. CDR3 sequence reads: CASSEAGGPAGELFF. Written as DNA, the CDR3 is TGTGCCAGCAGTGAAGCGGGGGGACCGGCCGGGGAGCTGTTTTTT.

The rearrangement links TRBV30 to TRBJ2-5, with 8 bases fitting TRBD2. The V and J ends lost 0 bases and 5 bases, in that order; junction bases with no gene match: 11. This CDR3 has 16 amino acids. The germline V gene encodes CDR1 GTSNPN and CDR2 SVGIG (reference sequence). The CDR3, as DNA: TGTGCCTGGAGTGTACCCGCGGGAGGCGGGAGGGAGACCCAGTACTTC. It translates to CAWSVPAGGGRETQYF.

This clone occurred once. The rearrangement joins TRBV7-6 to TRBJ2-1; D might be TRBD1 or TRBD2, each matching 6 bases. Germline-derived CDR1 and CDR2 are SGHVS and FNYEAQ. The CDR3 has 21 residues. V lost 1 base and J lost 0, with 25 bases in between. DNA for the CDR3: TGTGCCAGCAGCTTAGTACAGGGAATCGCCCGGGACTCAAGCTCCTACAATGAGCAGTTCTTC. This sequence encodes CASSLVQGIARDSSSYNEQFF.